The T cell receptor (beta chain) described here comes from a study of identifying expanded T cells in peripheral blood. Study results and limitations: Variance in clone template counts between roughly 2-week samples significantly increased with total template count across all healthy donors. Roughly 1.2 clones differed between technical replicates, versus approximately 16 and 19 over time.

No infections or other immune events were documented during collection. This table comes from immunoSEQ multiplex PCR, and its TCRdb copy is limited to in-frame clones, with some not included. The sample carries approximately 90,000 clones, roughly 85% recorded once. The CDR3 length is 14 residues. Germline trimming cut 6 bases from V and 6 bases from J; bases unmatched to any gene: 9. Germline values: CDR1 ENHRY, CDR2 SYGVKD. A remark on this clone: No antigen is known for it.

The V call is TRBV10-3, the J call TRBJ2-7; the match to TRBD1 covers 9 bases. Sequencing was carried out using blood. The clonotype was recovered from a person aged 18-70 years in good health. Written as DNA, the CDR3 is TGTGCCATCAGCACACAGGGGGCTGGGGTCGAGCAGTACTTC. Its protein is CAISTQGAGVEQYF.